This TCR beta chain was sequenced during a study of molecular identifiers for immune sequencing clone quantification. MiXCR was run by TCRdb on the PCR reads, yielding one entry per CDR3 protein. This sample has 85,000 to 95,000 distinct CDR3 sequences, with roughly 19% found just once. Germline CDR1 LGHDT, CDR2 YNNKEL (reference sequence). Trimming stripped 4 bases from V and 1 base from J, with 9 bases between. This CDR3 region has 14 residues. This clonotype was obtained from a human donor in good health. Some libraries in this study had Jurkat cell RNA spiked in. The J gene is TRBJ2-3, the V gene TRBV3-1; D remains unclear. The sample consisted of naive CD8+ T cells from blood, with Jurkat cell RNA spiked in. As for subset: FACS-sorted CD8+CD4-CCR7+CD45RA+ naive T cells. The CDR3 coding sequence is TGTGCCAGCAGCCCTTTTCTGGGCACAGATACGCAGTATTTT. Protein product: CASSPFLGTDTQYF.